These 27 T cell receptor beta chains were all obtained from the same sample, sequenced in a study of metastatic and nonmetastatic thyroid tumors. Among the patients, none had received any treatment before thyroid surgery. With MiXCR, TCRdb reprocessed the PCR reads. The profile shows 20,000 to 25,000 clones, about 40% of them singletons. The sequenced sample was blood. The receptors were sampled from a male donor with papillary thyroid cancer or a benign thyroid nodule (not recorded which). Some clones in this sample may be carry-over from other donors' samples.

This clone has only a few counts. CDR3 sequence reads: CASSEVGDTDTQYF. The CDR3 DNA follows: TGTGCCAGCAGTGAAGTAGGGGACACAGATACGCAGTATTTT. The rearrangement uses TRBV6-4 and TRBJ2-3; D perhaps matches TRBD1 (5 bases). The ends were cut back, 3 bases at V and 2 bases at J, with 9 bases in the middle. Per germline, CDR1 MRHNA and CDR2 SNTAGT. The CDR3 sequence is 14 residues long.

This clone was seen ten or more times. The rearrangement joins TRBV15 to TRBJ1-5; 9 nucleotides match TRBD1. Germline CDR1 is LNHNV and CDR2 is YYDKDF (reference sequence). CDR3 size: 14 residues. The junction had 6 bases not matched to a gene; V was cut back by 5 bases and J by 7 bases. CDR3 region: CATSGTGSRQPQHF. The CDR3 DNA reads as TGTGCCACCAGCGGGACAGGGTCGCGGCAGCCCCAGCATTTT. Full variable domain (missing parts from reference TRBV15 and TRBJ1-5): DAMVIQNPRYQVTQFGKPVTLSCSQTLNHNVMYWYQQKSSQAPKLLFHYYDKDFNNEADTPDNFQSRRPNTSFCFLDIRSPGLGDTAMYLCATSGTGSRQPQHFGDGTRLSIL.

The V and J genes are TRBV5-1 and TRBJ2-7; 11 bases fit TRBD1. The germline V gene encodes CDR1 SGHRS and CDR2 YFSETQ. The length of the CDR3 is 17 residues. J was trimmed by 3 bases and V by 1 base; bases with no gene match: 9. CDR3 amino acids: CASSLLPGQGVIYEQYF. The CDR3 DNA follows: TGCGCCAGCAGCTTGCTACCGGGACAGGGGGTAATCTACGAGCAGTACTTC.

V and J are TRBV3-1 and TRBJ2-3; D gene ambiguous. V lost 4 bases to trimming and J lost 2 bases, with 7 bases between them. Germline V CDR1 and CDR2: LGHDT, YNNKEL (reference sequence). There are 13 residues in the CDR3. The chain's CDR3 is CASSPKITDTQYF. The CDR3 coding sequence is TGTGCCAGCAGCCCTAAAATCACAGATACGCAGTATTTT.

This clone has more than one count but fewer than ten. The chain joins TRBV15 to TRBJ1-6; 8 bases line up with TRBD1. The V segment lost 6 bases and the J segment 7 bases; nucleotides outside the gene matches: 11. The germline V gene encodes CDR1 LNHNV and CDR2 YYDKDF (reference sequence). The CDR3 extends over 16 amino acids. The CDR3 sequence is CATRDPGTGENSPLHF. CDR3 in DNA: TGTGCCACCAGGGACCCCGGGACAGGCGAGAATTCACCCCTCCACTTT. Complete variable domain (other parts from reference TRBV15 and TRBJ1-6): DAMVIQNPRYQVTQFGKPVTLSCSQTLNHNVMYWYQQKSSQAPKLLFHYYDKDFNNEADTPDNFQSRRPNTSFCFLDIRSPGLGDTAMYLCATRDPGTGENSPLHFGNGTRLTVT.

This clone appeared many times. This sequence may be a read error, since a much larger clone differs from it by one base. Other nucleotide sequences in the sample specify the same CDR3. Written as DNA, the CDR3 is TGCGCCAGCAGTTCGCGGGAGAGTAAGAATGAGCAGTTCTTC. Its protein is CASSSRESKNEQFF. This chain joins TRBV5-1 and TRBJ2-1; the match to TRBD2 covers 7 bases. Trimming took 5 bases from V and 7 from J; bases not matched to a gene: 9. The CDR3 contains 14 residues. Germline V gene lookup returns CDR1 SGHRS and CDR2 YFSETQ.

The rearrangement joins TRBV13 to TRBJ1-1; the D gene is possibly TRBD1 (6 bases). Between the trimmed V and J ends, which lost 5 bases and 5 bases, there was a span of 21 bases. Germline CDR1 PRHDT, CDR2 FYEKMQ (reference sequence). CDR3 length: 16 residues. The chain's CDR3 is CASSPLAGALGTEAFF. The CDR3 region has the DNA TGTGCCAGCAGCCCCCTGGCGGGGGCTCTTGGTACTGAAGCTTTCTTT.

This chain joins TRBV30 and TRBJ2-7; the D is unclear. CDR1 and CDR2 (germline): GTSNPN, SVGIG (reference sequence). The ends were cut back, 0 bases at V and 1 base at J, with 4 bases in the middle. The CDR3 has 12 residues. The CDR3 DNA sequence: TGTGCCTGGAGTGTCGGGTCCTACGAGCAGTACTTC. Residues: CAWSVGSYEQYF.

This clone was observed a handful of times. The chain couples TRBV6-1 to TRBJ2-1, with 8 bases lining up with TRBD1. The CDR3 consists of 14 residues. Per the germline V gene, CDR1 is MNHNS and CDR2 is SASEGT. Germline trimming cut 5 bases from V and 8 bases from J; bases unmatched to any gene: 8. CDR3 sequence: CASSRTGCNDEQFF. DNA of the CDR3: TGTGCCAGCAGTAGGACAGGGTGTAACGATGAGCAGTTCTTC.

The genes are TRBV18 and TRBJ2-7; 7 positions agree with TRBD2. Germline V gives CDR1 KGHSH, CDR2 LQKENI. The CDR3 contains 14 residues. V lost 6 bases to trimming and J lost 3 bases; unmatched junction nucleotides: 8. As DNA, the CDR3 is TGTGCCAGCTCCCCGGGGGGACGCAACTACGAGCAGTACTTC. It specifies CASSPGGRNYEQYF.

This clone occurred a few times. The chain employs TRBV5-1 and TRBJ2-6; D is undetermined. Trimming removed 1 base at V and 4 bases at J, with 6 bases between. CDR3 length: 14 residues. Germline loops: CDR1 SGHRS, CDR2 YFSETQ. CDR3 nucleotide sequence: TGCGCCAGCAGCTTGTCGACAGGGGCCAACGTCCTGACTTTC. Protein sequence: CASSLSTGANVLTF.

This chain joins TRBV19 and TRBJ2-7; tentative D call: TRBD2 (5 bases). Germline assignment: CDR1 LNHDA and CDR2 SQIVND (reference sequence). The CDR3 consists of 15 residues. Deletions cut 10 bases from V and 5 bases from J, with 24 bases between. The CDR3 loop reads CATKSTDARGNEQYF. CDR3 bases: TGTGCCACCAAGTCGACGGACGCGAGAGGGAACGAGCAGTACTTC.

This clone was recorded a few times. This sequence joins TRBV6-1 and TRBJ1-2; D not resolved. CDR1 and CDR2 from the germline V gene are MNHNS and SASEGT. Trimming took 5 bases from V and 8 from J, leaving 15 bases between them. CDR3 size: 13 residues. This CDR3 reads CASSPGSIGGYTF. The DNA of the CDR3 is TGTGCCAGCAGTCCGGGCTCCATAGGGGGCTACACCTTC.

This clone occurred many times. The chain combines TRBV20-1 with TRBJ2-1; TRBD2 matches 14 bases. The V gene end was trimmed by 1 base and the J gene end by 1 base; junction bases not matched to a gene: 3. The germline V gene has CDR1 DFQATT and CDR2 SNEGSKA (reference sequence). CDR3 length: 17 residues. CDR3 sequence: CSARGLAGGPSYNEQFF. Written as DNA, the CDR3 is TGCAGTGCTAGAGGACTAGCGGGAGGGCCTTCCTACAATGAGCAGTTCTTC.

In DNA form, the CDR3 reads TGTGCCAGCAGTCTACAGGGGACCTATGGCTACACCTTC. It specifies CASSLQGTYGYTF. The V call is TRBV9, the J call TRBJ1-2, with 7 nucleotides matching TRBD1. The CDR3 runs to 13 residues. Per the germline V gene, CDR1 is SGDLS and CDR2 is YYNGEE. The V gene end was trimmed by 5 bases and the J gene end by 4 bases; junction bases not matched to a gene: 5.

The table lists this clone with a count of one. The V and J genes are TRBV5-1 and TRBJ2-2; 7 nucleotides line up with TRBD1. This CDR3 spans 19 amino acids. Germline values: CDR1 SGHRS, CDR2 YFSETQ. V gave up 4 bases and J gave up 3 bases; unmatched junction bases: 18. The CDR3 region is CASSRTARGGRLDTGELFF. CDR3 sequence (DNA): TGCGCCAGCAGCCGGACGGCAAGAGGGGGCCGTTTGGACACCGGGGAGCTGTTTTTT.

This clone was detected many times. This CDR3 reads CASSERAAYGTGELFF. Written as DNA, the CDR3 is TGTGCCAGCAGTGAAAGGGCAGCCTATGGCACCGGGGAGCTGTTTTTT. V usage is TRBV2 and J usage is TRBJ2-2; no definite D call. The CDR3 runs to 16 residues. CDR1 and CDR2 from the germline V gene are SNHLY and FYNNEI. V shed 2 bases and J shed 4 bases, with 14 bases lying between them.

In its sample, this clone is medium-sized. The chain recombines TRBV7-9 with TRBJ2-1, with unresolved D. CDR1 and CDR2 (germline): SEHNR, FQNEAQ (reference sequence). The CDR3 is made up of 17 amino acids. With 2 bases removed from V and 2 bases from J, the gap between germline ends came to 16 bases. CDR3: CASSLFSIMTPYNEQFF. The CDR3 DNA follows: TGTGCCAGCAGCTTATTTTCTATCATGACACCCTACAATGAGCAGTTCTTC.

This clone was counted at least ten times. A read error is likely, as this CDR3 ends without the conserved phenylalanine or tryptophan. The V gene is TRBV11-2, the J gene TRBJ2-1; D possibly corresponds to TRBD1 (6 bases). Germline CDR1 is SGHAT and CDR2 is FQNNGV. Trimming left V 5 bases short and J 0 bases short, with 11 bases between. This CDR3 is 15 amino acids long. Here the CDR3 reads CASSQGQRSYNEQFV. For the CDR3, the DNA is TGTGCCAGCAGCCAAGGACAGCGCTCCTACAATGAGCAGTTCGTC.

This clone is labeled as medium-sized. The chain joins TRBV28 to TRBJ2-2; 9 bases align to TRBD1. Germline V gene lookup returns CDR1 MDHEN and CDR2 SYDVKM. This CDR3 spans 15 amino acids. Losses at the gene ends were 6 bases for V and 2 bases for J; bases not matched to a gene: 4. The CDR3 reads CASRATGGNTGELFF. The CDR3 DNA reads TGTGCCAGCAGAGCGACAGGGGGAAACACCGGGGAGCTGTTTTTT.

This clone was seen more than once but under ten times. The J gene is TRBJ2-7, the V gene TRBV25-1, with 10 positions matching TRBD1. Trimming cost V 6 bases and J 1 base; bases outside gene matches: 3. Germline CDR1 reads MGHDK; CDR2 reads SYGVNS. The CDR3 length is 14 residues. The CDR3 loop reads CASRTGQGSYEQYF. The CDR3, as DNA: TGTGCCAGCAGGACGGGACAGGGGTCCTACGAGCAGTACTTC.

In nucleotides, the CDR3 is TGTGCCAGCAGCCAAGATTATCCGGGACTATCCTACGAGCAGTACTTC. Encoded protein: CASSQDYPGLSYEQYF. The chain combines TRBV4-2 with TRBJ2-7; 7 nucleotides line up with TRBD2. The CDR3 is 16 amino acids. Germline V gene lookup returns CDR1 LGHNA and CDR2 YNFKEQ. The ends lost 0 bases at V and 1 base at J; junction bases unmatched: 6.

This clone is labeled medium-sized. This chain links TRBV6-2 or TRBV6-3 with TRBJ1-1; D uncertain. Trimming took off 7 bases at V and 2 bases at J, with 8 bases between the two ends. Germline loops: CDR1 MNHEY, CDR2 SVGEGT. CDR3 length: 12 residues. CDR3 sequence reads: CASNTINTEAFF. In DNA, the CDR3 is TGTGCCAGCAATACGATAAACACTGAAGCTTTCTTT.

The rearrangement links TRBV5-1 to TRBJ2-1; D is possibly TRBD1 or TRBD2 (5 bases each). This CDR3 comprises 14 residues. Germline V CDR1 and CDR2: SGHRS, YFSETQ. V lost 6 bases, J lost 8 bases, and 18 bases lay in between. The CDR3 spells CASTSWGRDHEQFF. The DNA for the CDR3 is TGCGCCAGCACCTCCTGGGGCAGGGACCATGAGCAGTTCTTC.

The genes are TRBV30 and TRBJ2-7; tentative D call: TRBD1 (5 bases). From germline, CDR1 is GTSNPN and CDR2 SVGIG (reference sequence). The CDR3 covers 13 residues. The V end lost 2 bases, the J end lost 3 bases, and 11 bases lay between the germline ends. CDR3 in amino acids: CAWSSRVFYEQYF. The CDR3 DNA sequence: TGTGCCTGGAGTTCCAGGGTCTTCTACGAGCAGTACTTC.

There are many counts of this clone. The chain couples TRBV29-1 to TRBJ2-3; 10 bases match TRBD2. CDR3 length equals 16 residues. Germline assignment: CDR1 SQVTM and CDR2 ANQGSEA. V lost 0 bases to trimming and J lost 2 bases; unmatched junction nucleotides: 5. CDR3 amino acids: CSVEDYGLADTDTQYF. The CDR3 DNA reads as TGCAGCGTTGAAGATTACGGACTAGCGGACACAGATACGCAGTATTTT.

This clone was counted a few times. The chain is built from TRBV5-1 and TRBJ1-1, with 8 bases matching TRBD1. V gave up 6 bases and J gave up 0 bases; unmatched junction bases: 10. Germline CDR1 and CDR2: SGHRS and YFSETQ. CDR3 length: 16 residues. The CDR3 here is CASTHAGQDMNTEAFF. In DNA form, the CDR3 reads TGCGCCAGCACCCACGCGGGACAGGACATGAACACTGAAGCTTTCTTT. Supplemented by reference TRBV5-1 and TRBJ1-1, the full variable domain reads KAGVTQTPRYLIKTRGQQVTLSCSPISGHRSVSWYQQTPGQGLQFLFEYFSETQRNKGNFPGRFSGRQFSNSRSEMNVSTLELGDSALYLCASTHAGQDMNTEAFFGQGTRLTVV.